The 31 T cell receptor beta chains given below trace back to one sample, sequenced in a study of Ad26.COV2.S vaccination and SARS-CoV-2 variants. Sequenced by immunoSEQ multiplex PCR; TCRdb stores in-frame clones only, minus some. The profile shows 300,000 to 350,000 clones, around four fifths of them singletons. Specified treatment: some 20 received Ad26.COV2.S at low or high dose, single or two shots; several received placebo; per-sample allocation not given. The investigators took samples on day 63 after the first vaccine or placebo injection. The sequencing used peripheral blood, collected in a trial of Ad26.COV2.S vaccine versus placebo. The receptors here all came from a person between 18 and 60 years old who received the Ad26.COV2.S COVID-19 vaccine or a placebo.

The chain carries TRBV30 and TRBJ1-2; D not certain. Germline lookup yields CDR1 GTSNPN and CDR2 SVGIG (reference sequence). Deletions cut 4 bases from V and 3 bases from J, with 9 bases between. This CDR3 region has 12 residues. The CDR3 DNA reads as TGTGCCTGGACACGTACCTACTATGGCTACACCTTC. Residues: CAWTRTYYGYTF. The variable domain in full, with the rest retrieved from reference TRBV30 and TRBJ1-2, is SQTIHQWPATLVQPVGSPLSLECTVEGTSNPNLYWYRQAAGRGLQLLFYSVGIGQISSEVPQNLSASRPQDRQFILSSKKLLLSDSGFYLCAWTRTYYGYTFGSGTRLTVV.

The CDR3 sequence is CASSEGPDTDTQYF. DNA for the CDR3: TGTGCCAGCAGTGAAGGGCCAGACACAGATACGCAGTATTTT. The genes are TRBV2 and TRBJ2-3, with D uncertain. The CDR3 length is 14 residues. Germline CDR1 and CDR2: SNHLY and FYNNEI. V shed 1 base and J shed 2 bases, with 7 bases lying between them.

The chain recombines TRBV11-1 with TRBJ2-1; 8 positions agree with TRBD2. The trim removed 5 bases at V and 9 bases at J, leaving 6 bases unmatched. The CDR3 covers 13 residues. Looked up from germline, CDR1 is SGHAT and CDR2 is FQDESV (reference sequence). The CDR3 spells CASSTRGGGEQFF. CDR3 sequence (DNA): TGTGCCAGCAGCACTCGGGGGGGCGGTGAGCAGTTCTTC. Looking up the rest from reference TRBV11-1 and TRBJ2-1 gives the full variable domain: EAEVAQSPRYKITEKSQAVAFWCDPISGHATLYWYRQILGQGPELLVQFQDESVVDDSQLPKDRFSAERLKGVDSTLKIQPAELGDSAMYLCASSTRGGGEQFFGPGTRLTVL.

The V call is TRBV29-1, the J call TRBJ2-7, with D perhaps matching TRBD1 (5 bases). The CDR3 runs to 12 residues. Germline V gene sequence: CDR1 SQVTM, CDR2 ANQGSEA. Deletions cut 6 bases from V and 6 bases from J, with 15 bases between. CDR3 amino acids: CSVAIQGGEQYF. CDR3 nucleotides: TGCAGCGTCGCCATTCAGGGTGGCGAGCAGTACTTC.

The chain combines TRBV4-1 with TRBJ2-3; 9 nucleotides align to TRBD2. This CDR3 region has 16 residues. From germline, CDR1 is MGHRA and CDR2 YSYEKL. With V trimmed by 1 base and J by 3 bases, 5 bases remained unmatched. CDR3: CASSQGSSGGTDTQYF. CDR3 nucleotides: TGCGCCAGCAGCCAAGGGTCCAGCGGGGGGACAGATACGCAGTATTTT.

The CDR3 nucleotides read TGTGCCAGCAGCCTTGGAGCAACTAATGAAAAACTGTTTTTT. Amino acid sequence: CASSLGATNEKLFF. The chain has TRBV3-1 (or the pseudogene TRBV3-2) and TRBJ1-4; D is unclear. Germline CDR1 and CDR2: LGHDT and YNNKEL (reference sequence). Trimming cost V 4 bases and J 0 bases, with 6 bases left between them. The CDR3 runs 14 residues.

The gene calls are TRBV10-3 and TRBJ1-2; 7 nucleotides line up with TRBD1. Unmatched junction bases numbered 12, after V lost 9 bases and J lost 8 bases. This CDR3 is 13 amino acids long. CDR1 and CDR2 (germline): ENHRY, SYGVKD. As DNA, the CDR3 is TGTGCCATTAGGGACAGCGCCAGCCCCGGCTACACCTTC. This codes for CAIRDSASPGYTF.

The CDR3 DNA is TGCGCCAGCAGCTCCCGTCCGGGGGCCGGCTACACCTTC. Encoded protein: CASSSRPGAGYTF. The genes are TRBV5-1 and TRBJ1-2; TRBD1 is a possible D gene (6 bases). The CDR3 spans 13 residues. CDR1 and CDR2 (germline): SGHRS, YFSETQ. Trimming removed 3 bases at V and 8 bases at J, with 14 bases between.

V gene TRBV27 combines with J gene TRBJ1-1, with TRBD1 matching over 10 bases. Trimming took 5 bases from V and 3 from J; bases not matched to a gene: 12. The CDR3 extends over 17 amino acids. Germline V gives CDR1 MNHEY, CDR2 SMNVEV (reference sequence). CDR3 coding DNA: TGTGCCAGCAGTCCGGGACAGGGGTCGATGGTGGACACTGAAGCTTTCTTT. It encodes CASSPGQGSMVDTEAFF.

The chain is built from TRBV6-5 and TRBJ1-6; TRBD1 aligns across 7 bases. The V segment lost 6 bases and the J segment 12 bases; nucleotides outside the gene matches: 11. The CDR3 sequence is 14 residues long. Germline CDR1 MNHEY, CDR2 SVGAGI. For the CDR3, the DNA is TGTGCCAGCAGGCCAGACAGGGAACGGGAACCCCTCCACTTT. Protein product: CASRPDREREPLHF.

V and J are TRBV30 and TRBJ1-5; weak D call: TRBD1 (6 bases). The CDR3 covers 14 residues. Germline lookup yields CDR1 GTSNPN and CDR2 SVGIG (reference sequence). Trimming removed 3 bases from V and 5 bases from J, with 14 bases in between. Here the CDR3 reads CAWSGGGGHQPQHF. DNA of the CDR3: TGTGCCTGGAGCGGAGGAGGGGGACATCAGCCCCAGCATTTT.

This CDR3 is CASSRSGAGALEQYF. The DNA for the CDR3 is TGCGCCAGCAGCAGGTCTGGAGCGGGGGCACTCGAGCAGTACTTC. The chain combines TRBV5-1 with TRBJ2-7; 8 bases align to TRBD2. CDR3 length equals 15 residues. V shed 4 bases and J 6 bases; nucleotides not matched to a gene: 12. Germline V gene sequence: CDR1 SGHRS, CDR2 YFSETQ.

The gene calls are TRBV28 and TRBJ1-5; D is undetermined. Trimming cost V 5 bases and J 15 bases, with 20 bases left between them. CDR3 length: 13 residues. Germline V CDR1 and CDR2: MDHEN, SYDVKM. The CDR3 region has the DNA TGTGCCAGCAGTATAGAAAACGTACGCGGCCGGCATTTT. This codes for CASSIENVRGRHF. Full variable domain (outside the CDR3, taken from reference TRBV28 and TRBJ1-5): DVKVTQSSRYLVKRTGEKVFLECVQDMDHENMFWYRQDPGLGLRLIYFSYDVKMKEKGDIPEGYSVSREKKERFSLILESASTNQTSMYLCASSIENVRGRHFGDGTRLSIL.

This chain connects TRBV7-9 to TRBJ2-5; D assignment may be TRBD1 or TRBD2 (5 bases each). Per the germline V gene, CDR1 is SEHNR and CDR2 is FQNEAQ (reference sequence). Deletions cut 0 bases from V and 5 bases from J, with 10 bases between. This CDR3 is 14 amino acids long. This CDR3 reads CASSLAVRGETQYF. The CDR3 nucleotides read TGTGCCAGCAGCTTAGCGGTGAGGGGCGAGACCCAGTACTTC.

The chain joins TRBV5-6 to TRBJ2-3, with 8 bases identical to TRBD2. This CDR3 region has 15 residues. Germline V gives CDR1 SGHDT, CDR2 YYEEEE. V lost 0 bases to trimming and J lost 7 bases; unmatched junction nucleotides: 7. The CDR3 region is CASSLESSGANTQYF. CDR3 nucleotide sequence: TGTGCCAGCAGCTTGGAAAGTAGCGGGGCAAATACGCAGTATTTT.

The CDR3, as DNA: TGCGCCAGCAGGTGGAGCTCGAACACTGAAGCTTTCTTT. Amino acid sequence: CASRWSSNTEAFF. The chain couples TRBV5-1 to TRBJ1-1; D call uncertain. The V end lost 5 bases, the J end lost 1 base, and 9 bases lay between the germline ends. Germline values: CDR1 SGHRS, CDR2 YFSETQ. The CDR3 is 13 residues long. Full variable domain (rest looked up from reference TRBV5-1 and TRBJ1-1): KAGVTQTPRYLIKTRGQQVTLSCSPISGHRSVSWYQQTPGQGLQFLFEYFSETQRNKGNFPGRFSGRQFSNSRSEMNVSTLELGDSALYLCASRWSSNTEAFFGQGTRLTVV.

This sequence joins TRBV2 and TRBJ2-3; possibly TRBD1 for D (5 bases). Deletions cut 4 bases from V and 6 bases from J, with 14 bases between. Germline-derived CDR1 and CDR2 are SNHLY and FYNNEI. The CDR3 extends over 14 amino acids. CDR3 residues: CASSGYQGWDTQYF. The DNA for the CDR3 is TGTGCCAGCAGTGGGTATCAGGGTTGGGATACGCAGTATTTT.

This chain links TRBV4-2 with TRBJ2-3; TRBD2 agrees at 14 bases. The CDR3 is made up of 17 amino acids. Germline trimming cut 4 bases from V and 2 bases from J; bases unmatched to any gene: 5. The germline V gene has CDR1 LGHNA and CDR2 YNFKEQ. The CDR3 loop is CASSPRTSGGITDTQYF. The CDR3 bases are TGTGCCAGCAGCCCCCGGACTAGCGGGGGGATCACAGATACGCAGTATTTT.

V and J are TRBV3-1 (or the pseudogene TRBV3-2) and TRBJ2-7; 12 bases are a match to TRBD2. Unmatched junction bases numbered 5, after V lost 4 bases and J lost 4 bases. There are 15 residues in the CDR3. Germline V gene sequence: CDR1 LGHDT, CDR2 YNNKEL (reference sequence). The CDR3 here is CASSPRGTSGYEQYF. CDR3 DNA: TGTGCCAGCAGCCCCCGAGGGACTAGCGGGTACGAGCAGTACTTC.

The genes are TRBV6-5 and TRBJ1-5; tentatively, D is TRBD1 (5 bases). Trimming removed 7 bases at V and 2 bases at J, with 12 bases between. The CDR3 is 14 amino acids. Per the germline V gene, CDR1 is MNHEY and CDR2 is SVGAGI. The CDR3 nucleotides are TGTGCCAGCACGGGGCCAGTTCGCAATCAGCCCCAGCATTTT. Encoded protein: CASTGPVRNQPQHF.

The V and J genes are TRBV5-4 and TRBJ2-3; 12 bases are a match to TRBD2. CDR1 SGHNT and CDR2 YYREEE come from the germline V gene (reference sequence). The CDR3 has 15 residues. V shed 1 base, J shed 4 bases, and the junction held 1 base outside the gene matches. The DNA for the CDR3 is TGTGCCAGCAGCTTGCCTAGCGGGGGGGCAGATACGCAGTATTTT. It encodes CASSLPSGGADTQYF. Based on the CDR3 plus reference TRBV5-4 and TRBJ2-3, the full variable domain is ETGVTQSPTHLIKTRGQQVTLRCSSQSGHNTVSWYQQALGQGPQFIFQYYREEENGRGNFPPRFSGLQFPNYSSELNVNALELDDSALYLCASSLPSGGADTQYFGPGTRLTVL.

The chain couples TRBV7-9 to TRBJ2-7; 15 positions match TRBD2. The CDR3 runs to 17 residues. Trimming cost V 4 bases and J 2 bases; bases outside gene matches: 6. Germline CDR1 is SEHNR and CDR2 is FQNEAQ (reference sequence). The chain's CDR3 is CASSSGLAGGSAYEQYF. The CDR3 DNA is TGTGCCAGCAGCTCGGGACTAGCGGGGGGTAGTGCCTACGAGCAGTACTTC.

The J gene is TRBJ2-2, the V gene TRBV4-1, with 12 bases fitting TRBD2. V was clipped by 6 bases and J by 6 bases; unmatched bases: 5. From germline, CDR1 is MGHRA and CDR2 YSYEKL. The CDR3 loop spans 15 amino acids. Written as DNA, the CDR3 is TGCGCCAGCAGGCGACTAGCGGGGGACGCCGGGGAGCTGTTTTTT. It specifies CASRRLAGDAGELFF.

This clone was observed a single time. The V and J genes are TRBV28 and TRBJ2-2, with 8 nucleotides matching TRBD2. V shed 3 bases and J 7 bases; nucleotides not matched to a gene: 7. From germline, CDR1 is MDHEN and CDR2 SYDVKM. The CDR3 sequence is 15 residues long. CDR3 in DNA: TGTGCCAGCAGTTTCCCGCGGGGGGCTGGCGGGGAGCTGTTTTTT. Translated, it gives CASSFPRGAGGELFF.

The table lists this clone with a count of one. J is TRBJ2-2 and V is TRBV6-1, with a possible D match to TRBD1 (5 bases). The CDR3 totals 15 residues. Looked up from germline, CDR1 is MNHNS and CDR2 is SASEGT. The V and J ends lost 2 bases and 6 bases respectively, with 13 bases between them. The chain's CDR3 is CASSEPGRVPGELFF. For the CDR3, the DNA is TGTGCCAGCAGTGAACCGGGCAGGGTCCCCGGGGAGCTGTTTTTT.

The CDR3, as DNA: TGTGCCAGCAGCCAATCGAATGACAGGGGGCTTGGCGAGCAGTACTTC. Its protein is CASSQSNDRGLGEQYF. The chain employs TRBV16 and TRBJ2-7, with TRBD1 matching 10 bases. V lost 0 bases to trimming and J lost 6 bases; unmatched junction nucleotides: 8. The CDR3 consists of 16 residues. Germline V lookup: CDR1 KGHSY, CDR2 FQNENV.

The rearrangement links TRBV6-5 to TRBJ1-3; 8 bases match TRBD1. This CDR3 contains 14 residues. V dropped 7 bases and J dropped 0; count of bases not matched to a gene: 2. Looked up from germline, CDR1 is MNHEY and CDR2 is SVGAGI. CDR3 bases: TGTGCCAGCATCGACAGGGGCTCTGGAAACACCATATATTTT. Its translation: CASIDRGSGNTIYF.

The chain is built from TRBV7-9 and TRBJ1-4; no reliable D call. The CDR3 extends over 13 amino acids. Trimming removed 5 bases from V and 7 bases from J, with 11 bases in between. The germline V gene has CDR1 SEHNR and CDR2 FQNEAQ (reference sequence). This chain's CDR3 is CASSEPGREKLFF. As DNA, the CDR3 is TGTGCCAGCAGCGAGCCCGGTCGTGAAAAACTGTTTTTT.

The rearrangement links TRBV7-6 to TRBJ2-2; 9 nucleotides agree with TRBD2. Per the germline V gene, CDR1 is SGHVS and CDR2 is FNYEAQ. After removal of 6 bases from V and 3 bases from J, the junction contained 8 bases not matched to a gene. The CDR3 totals 16 residues. The CDR3 DNA reads as TGTGCCAGCAGAAACCCGGGCGGGGGGGACACCGGGGAGCTGTTTTTT. This gives the protein CASRNPGGGDTGELFF. The variable domain in full, completed from reference TRBV7-6 and TRBJ2-2, reads GAGVSQSPRYKVTKRGQDVALRCDPISGHVSLYWYRQALGQGPEFLTYFNYEAQQDKSGLPNDRFSAERPEGSISTLTIQRTEQRDSAMYRCASRNPGGGDTGELFFGEGSRLTVL.

This chain joins TRBV27 and TRBJ2-3, with 13 nucleotides matching TRBD2. This CDR3 is built from 17 residues. Germline trimming cut 4 bases from V and 6 bases from J; bases unmatched to any gene: 10. The germline V gene encodes CDR1 MNHEY and CDR2 SMNVEV (reference sequence). The CDR3 loop is CASSWTSGGIRLDTQYF. CDR3 coding DNA: TGTGCCAGCAGTTGGACTAGCGGGGGCATTCGTCTTGATACGCAGTATTTT.

This chain links TRBV5-1 with TRBJ1-4; D remains ambiguous. Looked up from germline, CDR1 is SGHRS and CDR2 is YFSETQ. V dropped 4 bases and J dropped 8 bases, with 18 bases sitting between them. The CDR3 covers 15 residues. CDR3 sequence (DNA): TGCGCCAGCAGCGGAACCGGGAGCCGGGCGGAAAAACTGTTTTTT. Its translation is CASSGTGSRAEKLFF.